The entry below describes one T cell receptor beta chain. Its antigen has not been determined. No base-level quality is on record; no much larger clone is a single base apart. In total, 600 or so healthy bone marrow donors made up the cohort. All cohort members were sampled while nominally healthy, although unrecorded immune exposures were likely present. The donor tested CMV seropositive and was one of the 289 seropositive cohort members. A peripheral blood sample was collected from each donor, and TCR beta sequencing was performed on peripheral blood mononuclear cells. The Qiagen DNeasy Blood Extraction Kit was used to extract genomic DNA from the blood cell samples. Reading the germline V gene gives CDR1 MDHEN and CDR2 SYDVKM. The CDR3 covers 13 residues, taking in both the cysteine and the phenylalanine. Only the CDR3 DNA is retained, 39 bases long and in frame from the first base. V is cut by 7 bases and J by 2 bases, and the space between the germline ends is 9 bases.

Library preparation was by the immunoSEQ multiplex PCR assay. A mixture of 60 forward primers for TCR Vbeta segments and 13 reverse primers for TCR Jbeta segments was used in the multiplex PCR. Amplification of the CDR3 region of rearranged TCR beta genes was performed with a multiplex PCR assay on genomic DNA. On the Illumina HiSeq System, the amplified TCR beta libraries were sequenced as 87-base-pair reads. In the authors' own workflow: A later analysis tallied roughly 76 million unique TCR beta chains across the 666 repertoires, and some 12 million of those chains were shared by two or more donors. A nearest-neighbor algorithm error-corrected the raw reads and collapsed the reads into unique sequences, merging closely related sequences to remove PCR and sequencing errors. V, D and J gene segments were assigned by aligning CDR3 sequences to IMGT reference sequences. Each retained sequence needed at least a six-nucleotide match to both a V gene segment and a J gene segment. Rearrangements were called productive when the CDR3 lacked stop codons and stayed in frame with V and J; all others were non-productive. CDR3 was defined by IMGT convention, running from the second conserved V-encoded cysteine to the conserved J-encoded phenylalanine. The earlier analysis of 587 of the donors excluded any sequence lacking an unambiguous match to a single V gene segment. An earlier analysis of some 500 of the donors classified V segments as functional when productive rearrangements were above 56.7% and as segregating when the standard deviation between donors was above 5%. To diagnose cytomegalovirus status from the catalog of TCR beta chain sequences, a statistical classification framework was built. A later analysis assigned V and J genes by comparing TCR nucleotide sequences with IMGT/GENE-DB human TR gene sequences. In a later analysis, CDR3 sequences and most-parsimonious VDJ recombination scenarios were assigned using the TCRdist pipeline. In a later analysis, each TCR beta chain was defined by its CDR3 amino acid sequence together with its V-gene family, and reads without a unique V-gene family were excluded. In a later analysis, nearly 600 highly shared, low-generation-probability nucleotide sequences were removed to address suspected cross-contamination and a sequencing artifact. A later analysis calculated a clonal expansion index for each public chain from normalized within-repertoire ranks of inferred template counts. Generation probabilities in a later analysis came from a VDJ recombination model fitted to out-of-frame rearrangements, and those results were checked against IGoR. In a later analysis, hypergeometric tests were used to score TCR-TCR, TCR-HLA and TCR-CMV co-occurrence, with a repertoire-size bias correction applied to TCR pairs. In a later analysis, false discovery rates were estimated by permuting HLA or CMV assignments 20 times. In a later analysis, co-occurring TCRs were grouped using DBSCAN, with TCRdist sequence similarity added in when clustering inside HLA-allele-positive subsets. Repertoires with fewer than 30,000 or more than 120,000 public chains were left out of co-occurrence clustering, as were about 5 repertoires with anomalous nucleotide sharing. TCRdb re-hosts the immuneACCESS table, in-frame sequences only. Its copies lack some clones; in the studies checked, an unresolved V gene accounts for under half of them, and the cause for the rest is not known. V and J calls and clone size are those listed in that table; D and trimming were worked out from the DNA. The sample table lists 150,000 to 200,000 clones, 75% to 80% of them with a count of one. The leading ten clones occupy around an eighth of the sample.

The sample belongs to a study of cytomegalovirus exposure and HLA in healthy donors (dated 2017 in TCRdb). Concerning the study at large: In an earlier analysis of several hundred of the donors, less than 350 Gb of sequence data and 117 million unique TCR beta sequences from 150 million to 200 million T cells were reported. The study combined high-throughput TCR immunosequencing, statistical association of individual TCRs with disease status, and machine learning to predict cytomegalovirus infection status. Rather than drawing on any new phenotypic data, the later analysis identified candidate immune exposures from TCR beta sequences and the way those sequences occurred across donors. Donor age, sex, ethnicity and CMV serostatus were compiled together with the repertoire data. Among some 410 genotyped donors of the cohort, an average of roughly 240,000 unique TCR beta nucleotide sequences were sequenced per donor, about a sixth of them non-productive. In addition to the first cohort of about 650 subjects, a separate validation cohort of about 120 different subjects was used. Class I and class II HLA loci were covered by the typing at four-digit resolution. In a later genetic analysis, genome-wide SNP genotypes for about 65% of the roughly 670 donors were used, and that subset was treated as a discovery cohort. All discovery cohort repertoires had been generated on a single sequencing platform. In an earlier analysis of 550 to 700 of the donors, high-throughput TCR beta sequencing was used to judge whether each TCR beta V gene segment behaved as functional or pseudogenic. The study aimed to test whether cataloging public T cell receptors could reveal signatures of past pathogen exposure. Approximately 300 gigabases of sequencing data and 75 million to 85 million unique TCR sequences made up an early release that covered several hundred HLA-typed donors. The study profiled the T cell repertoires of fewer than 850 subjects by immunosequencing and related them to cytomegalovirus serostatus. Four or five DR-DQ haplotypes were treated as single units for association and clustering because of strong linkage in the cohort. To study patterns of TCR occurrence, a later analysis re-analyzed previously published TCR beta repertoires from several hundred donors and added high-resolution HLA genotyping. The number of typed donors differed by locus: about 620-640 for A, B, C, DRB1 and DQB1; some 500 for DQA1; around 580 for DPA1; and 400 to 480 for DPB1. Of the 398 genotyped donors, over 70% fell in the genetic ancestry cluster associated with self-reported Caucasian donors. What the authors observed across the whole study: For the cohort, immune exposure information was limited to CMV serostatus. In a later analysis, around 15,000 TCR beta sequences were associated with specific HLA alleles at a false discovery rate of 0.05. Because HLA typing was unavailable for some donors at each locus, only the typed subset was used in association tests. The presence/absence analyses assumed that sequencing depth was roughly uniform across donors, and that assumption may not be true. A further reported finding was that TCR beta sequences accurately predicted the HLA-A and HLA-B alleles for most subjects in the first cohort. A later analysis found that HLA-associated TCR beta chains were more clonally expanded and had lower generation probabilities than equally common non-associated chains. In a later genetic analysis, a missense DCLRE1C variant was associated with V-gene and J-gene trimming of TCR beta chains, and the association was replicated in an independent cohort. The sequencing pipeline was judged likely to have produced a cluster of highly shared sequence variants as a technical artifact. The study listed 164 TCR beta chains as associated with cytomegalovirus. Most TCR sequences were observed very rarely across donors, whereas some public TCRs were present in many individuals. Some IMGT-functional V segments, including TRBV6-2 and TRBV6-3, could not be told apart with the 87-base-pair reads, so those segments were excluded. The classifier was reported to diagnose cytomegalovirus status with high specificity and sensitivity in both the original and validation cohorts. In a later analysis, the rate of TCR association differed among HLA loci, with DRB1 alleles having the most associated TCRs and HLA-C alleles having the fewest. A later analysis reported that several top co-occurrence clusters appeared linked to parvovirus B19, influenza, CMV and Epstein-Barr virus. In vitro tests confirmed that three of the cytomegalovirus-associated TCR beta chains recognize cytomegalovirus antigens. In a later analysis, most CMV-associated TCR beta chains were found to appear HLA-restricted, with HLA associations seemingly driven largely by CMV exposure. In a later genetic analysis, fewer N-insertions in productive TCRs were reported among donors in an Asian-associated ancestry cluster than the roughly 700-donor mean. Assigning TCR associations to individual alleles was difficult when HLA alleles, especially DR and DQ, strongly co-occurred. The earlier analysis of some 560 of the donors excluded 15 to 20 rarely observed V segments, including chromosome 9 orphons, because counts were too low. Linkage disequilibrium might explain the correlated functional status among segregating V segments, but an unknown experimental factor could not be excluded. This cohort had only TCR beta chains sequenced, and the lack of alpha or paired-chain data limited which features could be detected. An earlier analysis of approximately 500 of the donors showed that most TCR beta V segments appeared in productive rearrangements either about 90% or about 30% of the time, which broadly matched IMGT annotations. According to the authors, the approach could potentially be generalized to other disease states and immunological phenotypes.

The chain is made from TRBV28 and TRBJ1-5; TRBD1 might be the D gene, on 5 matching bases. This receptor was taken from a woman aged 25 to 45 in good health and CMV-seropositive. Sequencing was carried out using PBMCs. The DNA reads TGTGCCAGCACTTGGGGGGGCAATCAGCCCCAGCATTTT. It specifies CASTWGGNQPQHF.